The 18 T cell receptor beta chains listed next were all sequenced from one sample in a study of blood T cell repertoires in COVID-19 (dated by TCRdb to 2019 to 2021). The library was produced with the immunoSEQ multiplex PCR assay. Entries here come from immuneACCESS through TCRdb and include only in-frame sequences with V and J called. Some clones fail to appear in such tables; in the studies checked, an unresolved V gene covers under half of the shortfall, and the cause of the remainder is unknown. The sample profile shows 150,000 to 200,000 clones; approximately 86% of them were found once. The top ten hold 8% to 10% of the sample. Input material: peripheral blood. The receptors were sampled from a man aged 50-59 years with active or convalescent COVID-19.

This clone was recorded only once. This chain connects TRBV7-2 to TRBJ1-5, with no clear D. The CDR3 sequence is 13 residues long. V lost 3 bases and J 6 bases, leaving 9 bases between the germline ends. From germline, CDR1 is SGHTA and CDR2 FQGNSA. The DNA of the CDR3 is TGTGCCAGCAGCTTTTCGGGGTCTCAGCCCCAGCATTTT. This translates into CASSFSGSQPQHF.

J is TRBJ2-1 and V is TRBV5-4; 8 bases align to TRBD1. Per the germline V gene, CDR1 is SGHNT and CDR2 is YYREEE (reference sequence). The CDR3 extends over 16 amino acids. With 4 bases clipped from V and 8 bases from J, the junction kept 14 bases outside the gene matches. CDR3 DNA sequence: TGTGCCAGCAGCATACAATCTACAGGGGGATCTGATGAGCAGTTCTTC. Protein: CASSIQSTGGSDEQFF.

This clone has more than one count but fewer than ten. V usage is TRBV5-1 and J usage is TRBJ1-5; D possibly corresponds to TRBD1 (6 bases). Germline values: CDR1 SGHRS, CDR2 YFSETQ. Trimming pared 1 base from V and 5 bases from J, leaving 13 bases between. The CDR3 runs to 15 residues. The CDR3 region has the DNA TGCGCCAGCAGCTTGACCGGGACACGGGATCAGCCCCAGCATTTT. Translating it yields CASSLTGTRDQPQHF.

The gene calls are TRBV24-1 and TRBJ2-2, with D possibly TRBD2 on 5 matching bases. Germline V gene data show CDR1 as KGHDR and CDR2 as SFDVKD. This CDR3 comprises 18 residues. V lost 1 base to trimming and J lost 7 bases, with 21 bases between them. The CDR3 bases are TGTGCCACCAGTGATTTCCAAGTAGCGAACGGGTTAATCGGGGAGCTGTTTTTT. It is translated as CATSDFQVANGLIGELFF.

The genes are TRBV12-3 or TRBV12-4 and TRBJ1-2, with D unclear. The CDR3 length is 12 residues. Deletions cut 7 bases from V and 8 bases from J, with 14 bases between. The CDR3 sequence is CASTRGDGGYTF. CDR3 sequence (DNA): TGTGCCAGCACCCGGGGAGACGGGGGCTACACCTTC.

Comments on this clone: Other nucleotide sequences in the sample specify the same CDR3. The V gene is TRBV25-1, the J gene TRBJ1-5, with 7 bases matching TRBD1. CDR1 is MGHDK and CDR2 is SYGVNS in the germline V gene. The CDR3 consists of 13 residues. After removal of 6 bases from V and 2 bases from J, the junction contained 1 base not matched to a gene. Written as DNA, the CDR3 is TGTGCCAGCAGAGGACAGGGCAATCAGCCCCAGCATTTT. This gives the protein CASRGQGNQPQHF. The whole variable domain, filled in from reference TRBV25-1 and TRBJ1-5, reads EADIYQTPRYLVIGTGKKITLECSQTMGHDKMYWYQQDPGMELHLIHYSYGVNSTEKGDLSSESTVSRIRTEHFPLTLESARPSHTSQYLCASRGQGNQPQHFGDGTRLSIL.

This clone was observed a single time. The J gene is TRBJ1-1, the V gene TRBV2, with D maybe TRBD1 (5 bases). This CDR3 comprises 13 residues. The V gene's germline CDR1 is SNHLY and CDR2 FYNNEI. Between the trimmed V and J ends, which lost 6 bases and 1 base, there was a span of 9 bases. CDR3 nucleotide sequence: TGTGCCAGCAGGATGACAGCGAACACTGAAGCTTTCTTT. It is translated as CASRMTANTEAFF.

The rearrangement uses TRBV2 and TRBJ2-1; D gene ambiguous. CDR3 length equals 11 residues. Trimming took off 3 bases at V and 8 bases at J, with 5 bases between the two ends. Germline loops: CDR1 SNHLY, CDR2 FYNNEI. The CDR3 here is CASSDIDEQFF. CDR3 nucleotides: TGTGCCAGCAGTGACATAGATGAGCAGTTCTTC.

The J gene is TRBJ1-2, the V gene TRBV28; D unclear. CDR3 size: 14 residues. The germline V gene has CDR1 MDHEN and CDR2 SYDVKM. V was pared by 6 bases and J by 2 bases, with 13 bases between. The CDR3 nucleotides are TGTGCCAGCAGAGCCGCAGGTGCCAACTATGGCTACACCTTC. This translates into CASRAAGANYGYTF.

About this clone: One junction end does not reproduce the germline sequence, and a read error may be involved. The gene calls are TRBV2 and TRBJ1-3, with D unresolved. This CDR3 has 13 amino acids. The germline gives CDR1 SNHLY, CDR2 FYNNEI. CDR3 amino acids: CASGDSGEYTIYF. The CDR3 DNA reads TGTGCCAGCGGTGACTCCGGGGAGTACACCATATATTTT.

This clone was seen a single time. The chain is built from TRBV21-1 and TRBJ1-5; TRBD1, the table's D call, was not compared with the DNA. TRBV21-1 is noted as a pseudogene. This CDR3 has 15 residues. CDR3 nucleotide sequence: TGTGCCAGCAGCGACCACAGGGGTAGCAATCAGCCCCAGCATTTT. Encoded protein: CASSDHRGSNQPQHF.

V and J are TRBV7-2 and TRBJ1-1; a weak D match, TRBD1 (6 bases). Germline values: CDR1 SGHTA, CDR2 FQGNSA. Trimming pared 6 bases from V and 4 bases from J, leaving 12 bases between. The CDR3 spans 13 residues. The CDR3, as DNA: TGTGCCAGCAGAAACAGGGCGCCCACTGAAGCTTTCTTT. This gives the protein CASRNRAPTEAFF.

The chain combines TRBV30 with TRBJ2-3, with 10 positions matching TRBD2. CDR1 GTSNPN and CDR2 SVGIG come from the germline V gene (reference sequence). The CDR3 length is 14 residues. The V and J ends lost 6 bases and 4 bases, in that order; junction bases with no gene match: 7. The CDR3 DNA is TGTGCCTGCCCGCTAGCGGGAGCGCCAGATACGCAGTATTTT. Encoded protein: CACPLAGAPDTQYF.

The chain is built from TRBV18 and TRBJ1-2, with TRBD1 matching over 7 bases. Germline trimming cut 4 bases from V and 1 base from J; bases unmatched to any gene: 3. The V gene's germline CDR1 is KGHSH and CDR2 LQKENI. The CDR3 runs 14 residues. CDR3 sequence (DNA): TGTGCCAGCTCACTAGGGGACAGTAACTATGGCTACACCTTC. This sequence encodes CASSLGDSNYGYTF.

V is TRBV5-4 and J is TRBJ1-5, with TRBD1 as a possible D gene (5 bases). Trimming left V 4 bases short and J 5 bases short, with 16 bases between. The CDR3 has 15 amino acids. The germline V gene encodes CDR1 SGHNT and CDR2 YYREEE (reference sequence). CDR3 in DNA: TGTGCCAGCAGCACACCCACCCGGGGGGATCAGCCCCAGCATTTT. Its protein product is CASSTPTRGDQPQHF.

This rearrangement joins TRBV3-1 (or the pseudogene TRBV3-2) to TRBJ2-1; no firm D call. Germline V gives CDR1 LGHDT, CDR2 YNNKEL (reference sequence). The V gene lost 3 bases and the J gene lost 8 bases, with 8 bases spanning the gap. The CDR3 loop spans 12 amino acids. CDR3 in amino acids: CASSHRVDEQFF. The DNA of the CDR3 is TGTGCCAGCAGCCATCGCGTGGATGAGCAGTTCTTC.

This clone was detected only a few times. The V call is TRBV5-5, the J call TRBJ2-3; 10 nucleotides line up with TRBD2. Germline V gene sequence: CDR1 SGHKS, CDR2 YYEKEE (reference sequence). Trimming cost V 9 bases and J 0 bases; bases outside gene matches: 10. The CDR3 covers 16 residues. Here the CDR3 reads CATSVAGGASTDTQYF. The CDR3 nucleotides are TGTGCCACGTCCGTAGCGGGGGGTGCTAGCACAGATACGCAGTATTTT.

This chain joins TRBV6-5 and TRBJ2-7, with a possible D match to TRBD1 (6 bases). V lost 10 bases, J lost 2 bases, and 12 bases lay in between. The CDR3 covers 12 residues. In germline, CDR1 is MNHEY, CDR2 SVGAGI. In DNA form, the CDR3 reads TGTGCCACGGCGTCAGGGGCCTACGAGCAGTACTTC. This sequence encodes CATASGAYEQYF.